This T cell receptor (beta chain) was profiled in a study of blood T cell repertoires in COVID-19 (dated by TCRdb to 2018 to 2020). Describing the broader study: The collaborator samples originated in the United States, Italy and Spain and spanned the acute and convalescent phases of COVID-19. The material from the prospective study consisted of cDNA or gDNA derived from T cells, B-cell-depleted T cells, or PBMCs. Deeply sampled blood TCRbeta repertoires from subjects exposed to, actively infected with, or recovered from COVID-19 were included in the dataset. The repertoires were made available in a free public database intended to serve as a resource for research on the immune response to SARS-CoV-2. The samples were drawn from two sources: the first 160 participants of the ongoing ImmuneRACE study, and over 950 subjects contributed by 6 global collaborators. Sample metadata almost always included a de-identified subject ID, COVID-19 status, age in years and sex. Where available, HLA class I and class II types were taken from metadata supplied by the sample provider and were not determined by assay-based typing.

There are 12 amino acids in the CDR3, from cysteine to phenylalanine inclusive. Only CDR3 DNA remains: 36 bases, in frame from the first base. Looking up the germline V gene yields CDR1 SNHLY and CDR2 FYNNEI. The junction carries 7 bases between V and J, which are trimmed by 3 bases and 5 bases respectively. Collaborating institutions collected whole blood in K2EDTA tubes following their own protocols. Collaborator samples were shipped for TCRbeta analysis as frozen whole blood, isolated PBMCs, or DNA extracted from either sample type. About this clone: Its antigen is not yet known. Base qualities were left out, and no much larger clone turns up one base away.

The immunoSEQ Assay, a bias-controlled multiplex PCR, was used to amplify TCRbeta CDR3 regions from genomic DNA. On the study's bioinformatics: Nucleated cell counts per sample were estimated from amplification of reference gene primers within the assay. Sequence reads were collapsed and filtered to measure the absolute abundance of every unique TCRbeta CDR3 rearrangement. Productive Simpson clonality was computed per sample as the square root of Simpson's diversity index over productive rearrangements. Sourced from immuneACCESS, this table was stored by TCRdb with only in-frame sequences that have V and J called. A share of the clones is absent; for the studies checked, an unresolved V gene accounts for under half, and the remainder has no known explanation. That table supplies the V and J calls and clone size; D and trimming were determined from the DNA. Recorded for this sample are over 200,000 clones; around 89% of them occurred a single time. The ten most abundant clones make up about 5% of the sample.

Points the paper makes about the study in general: The amount of clinical and demographic metadata varied by source and participant and was provided uncurated.

What was sequenced was peripheral blood. The V gene is TRBV2 and the J gene is TRBJ1-2, with the D gene call left open. This TCR derives from a middle-aged woman with acute or convalescent COVID-19. The nucleotide sequence reads as follows: TGTGCCAGCAGTGAGACACCTTATGGCTACACCTTC. This encodes CASSETPYGYTF.